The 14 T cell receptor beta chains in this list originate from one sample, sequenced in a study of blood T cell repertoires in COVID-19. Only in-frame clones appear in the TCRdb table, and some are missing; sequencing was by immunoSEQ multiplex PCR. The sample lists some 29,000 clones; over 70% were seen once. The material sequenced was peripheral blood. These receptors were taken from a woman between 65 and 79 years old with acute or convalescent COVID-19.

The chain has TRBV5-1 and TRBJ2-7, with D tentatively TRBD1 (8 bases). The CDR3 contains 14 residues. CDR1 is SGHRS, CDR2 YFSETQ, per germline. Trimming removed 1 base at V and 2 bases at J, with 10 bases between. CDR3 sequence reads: CASSLTGGAYEQYF. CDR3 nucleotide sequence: TGCGCCAGCAGCTTGACAGGGGGGGCCTACGAGCAGTACTTC.

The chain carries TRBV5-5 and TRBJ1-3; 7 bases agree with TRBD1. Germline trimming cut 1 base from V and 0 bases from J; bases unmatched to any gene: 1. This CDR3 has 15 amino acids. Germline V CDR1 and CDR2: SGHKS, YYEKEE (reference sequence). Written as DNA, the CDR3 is TGTGCCAGCAGCTTGACAGGGGCCTCTGGAAACACCATATATTTT. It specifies CASSLTGASGNTIYF.

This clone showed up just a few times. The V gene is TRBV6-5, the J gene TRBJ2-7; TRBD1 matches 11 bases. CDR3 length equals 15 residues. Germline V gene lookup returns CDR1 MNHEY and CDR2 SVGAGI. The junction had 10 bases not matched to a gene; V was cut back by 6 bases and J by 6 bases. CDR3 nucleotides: TGTGCCAGCAGCCCCGCTGGACAGGGGGCGGCCGAGCAGTACTTC. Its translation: CASSPAGQGAAEQYF.

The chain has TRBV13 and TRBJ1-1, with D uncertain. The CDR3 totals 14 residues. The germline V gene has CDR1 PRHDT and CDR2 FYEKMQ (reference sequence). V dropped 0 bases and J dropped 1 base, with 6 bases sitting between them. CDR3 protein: CASSLGWANTEAFF. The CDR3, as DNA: TGTGCCAGCAGCTTAGGATGGGCGAACACTGAAGCTTTCTTT. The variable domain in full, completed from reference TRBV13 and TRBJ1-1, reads AAGVIQSPRHLIKEKRETATLKCYPIPRHDTVYWYQQGPGQDPQFLISFYEKMQSDKGSIPDRFSAQQFSDYHSELNMSSLELGDSALYFCASSLGWANTEAFFGQGTRLTVV.

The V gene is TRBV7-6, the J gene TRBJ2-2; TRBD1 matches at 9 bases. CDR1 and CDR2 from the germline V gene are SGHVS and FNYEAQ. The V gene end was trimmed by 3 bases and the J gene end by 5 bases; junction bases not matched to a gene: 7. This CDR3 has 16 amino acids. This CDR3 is CASSLARTGVTGELFF. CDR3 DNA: TGTGCCAGCAGCTTGGCCCGGACAGGGGTTACCGGGGAGCTGTTTTTT.

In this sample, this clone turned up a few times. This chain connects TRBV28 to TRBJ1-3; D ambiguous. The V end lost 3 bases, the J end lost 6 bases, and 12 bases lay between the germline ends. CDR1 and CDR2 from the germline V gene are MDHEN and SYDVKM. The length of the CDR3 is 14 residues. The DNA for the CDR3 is TGTGCCAGCAGTTTTAGCTGGGAGGCAAACACCATATATTTT. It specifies CASSFSWEANTIYF. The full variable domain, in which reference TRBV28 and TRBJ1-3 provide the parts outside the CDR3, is DVKVTQSSRYLVKRTGEKVFLECVQDMDHENMFWYRQDPGLGLRLIYFSYDVKMKEKGDIPEGYSVSREKKERFSLILESASTNQTSMYLCASSFSWEANTIYFGEGSWLTVV.

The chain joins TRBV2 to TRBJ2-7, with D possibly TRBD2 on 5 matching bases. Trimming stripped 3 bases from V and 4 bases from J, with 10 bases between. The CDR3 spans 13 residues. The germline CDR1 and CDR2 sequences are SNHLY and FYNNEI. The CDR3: CASSDLGGYEQYF. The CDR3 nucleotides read TGTGCCAGCAGTGACCTAGGAGGTTACGAGCAGTACTTC.

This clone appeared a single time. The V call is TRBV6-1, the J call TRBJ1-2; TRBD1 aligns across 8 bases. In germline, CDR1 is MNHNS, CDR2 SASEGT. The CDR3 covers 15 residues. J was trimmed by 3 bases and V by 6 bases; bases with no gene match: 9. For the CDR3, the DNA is TGTGCCAGCAGGGCAGGGGGCTATTCCGACTATGGCTACACCTTC. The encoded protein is CASRAGGYSDYGYTF.

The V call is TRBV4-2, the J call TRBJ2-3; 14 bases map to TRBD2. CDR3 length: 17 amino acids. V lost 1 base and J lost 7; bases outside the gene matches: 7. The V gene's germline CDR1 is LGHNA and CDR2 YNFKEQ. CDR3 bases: TGTGCCAGCAGCCAAGCCACGGGGACTAGCGGGGGTAATACGCAGTATTTT. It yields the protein CASSQATGTSGGNTQYF.

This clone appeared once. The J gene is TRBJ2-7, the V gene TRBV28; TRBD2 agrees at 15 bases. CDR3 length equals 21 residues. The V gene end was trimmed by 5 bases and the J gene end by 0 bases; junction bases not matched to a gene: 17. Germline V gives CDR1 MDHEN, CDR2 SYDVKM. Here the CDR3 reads CASSDRTSGGGFQLSSYEQYF. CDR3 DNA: TGTGCCAGCAGTGACAGGACTAGCGGGGGGGGATTCCAACTAAGCTCCTACGAGCAGTACTTC. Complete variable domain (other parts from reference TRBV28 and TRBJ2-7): DVKVTQSSRYLVKRTGEKVFLECVQDMDHENMFWYRQDPGLGLRLIYFSYDVKMKEKGDIPEGYSVSREKKERFSLILESASTNQTSMYLCASSDRTSGGGFQLSSYEQYFGPGTRLTVT.

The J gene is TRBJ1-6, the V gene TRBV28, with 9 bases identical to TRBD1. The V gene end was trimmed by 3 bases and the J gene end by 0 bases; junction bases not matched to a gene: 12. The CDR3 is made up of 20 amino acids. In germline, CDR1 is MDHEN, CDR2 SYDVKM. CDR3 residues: CASSFRKGQGLSSYNSPLHF. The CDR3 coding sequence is TGTGCCAGCAGTTTTAGAAAAGGACAGGGGCTGAGCTCCTATAATTCACCCCTCCACTTT.

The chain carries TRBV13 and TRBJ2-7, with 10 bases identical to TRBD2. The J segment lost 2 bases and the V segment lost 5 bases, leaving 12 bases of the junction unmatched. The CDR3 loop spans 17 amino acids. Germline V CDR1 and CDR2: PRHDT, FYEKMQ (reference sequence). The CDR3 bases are TGTGCCAGCAGCCCGCTAGAAGCGGGAGGGTTGGCCTACGAGCAGTACTTC. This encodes CASSPLEAGGLAYEQYF.

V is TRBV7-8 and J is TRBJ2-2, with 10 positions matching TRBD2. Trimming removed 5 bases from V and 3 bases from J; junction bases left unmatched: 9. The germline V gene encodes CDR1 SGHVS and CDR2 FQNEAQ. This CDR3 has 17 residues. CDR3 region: CASSGKFLAGDTGELFF. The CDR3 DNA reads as TGTGCCAGCAGCGGAAAATTTCTAGCGGGAGACACCGGGGAGCTGTTTTTT. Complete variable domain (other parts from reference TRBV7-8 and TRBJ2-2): GAGVSQSPRYKVAKRGQDVALRCDPISGHVSLFWYQQALGQGPEFLTYFQNEAQLDKSGLPSDRFFAERPEGSVSTLKIQRTQQEDSAVYLCASSGKFLAGDTGELFFGEGSRLTVL.

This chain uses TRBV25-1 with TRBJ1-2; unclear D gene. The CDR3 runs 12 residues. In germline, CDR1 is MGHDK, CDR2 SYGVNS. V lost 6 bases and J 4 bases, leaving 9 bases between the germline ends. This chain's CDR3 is CASSYGVYGYTF. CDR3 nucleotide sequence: TGTGCCAGCAGCTACGGGGTCTATGGCTACACCTTC.